This passage covers 23 T cell receptor beta chains from one sample sequenced in a study of blood T cell repertoires in COVID-19. The repertoire was sequenced with immunoSEQ multiplex PCR; TCRdb's copy has only in-frame clones and lacks some. The sample shows more than 70,000 clones, approximately 86% of them seen only once. Sequencing was carried out using peripheral blood. All receptors come from a man in his fifties or sixties with active or convalescent COVID-19.

As for this clone: The sample has other DNA sequences that encode this CDR3 too. The V and J genes are TRBV19 and TRBJ1-2; unclear D gene. The length of the CDR3 is 12 residues. CDR1 and CDR2 from the germline V gene are LNHDA and SQIVND (reference sequence). V gave up 0 bases and J gave up 4 bases, with 3 bases separating them. In nucleotides, the CDR3 is TGTGCCAGTAGTATAGACAGCTATGGCTACACCTTC. Protein product: CASSIDSYGYTF. Variable domain in full (rest from reference TRBV19 and TRBJ1-2): DGGITQSPKYLFRKEGQNVTLSCEQNLNHDAMYWYRQDPGQGLRLIYYSQIVNDFQKGDIAEGYSVSREKKESFPLTVTSAQKNPTAFYLCASSIDSYGYTFGSGTRLTVV.

CDR3 DNA sequence: TGCGCCAGCAGCCTGGGACTAGCGGGGGGAAGCACAGATACGCAGTATTTT. Its translation: CASSLGLAGGSTDTQYF. The chain uses TRBV4-3 and TRBJ2-3, with 15 bases that match TRBD2. Trimming cost V 4 bases and J 0 bases; bases outside gene matches: 2. Germline lookup yields CDR1 LGHNA and CDR2 YSLEER. There are 17 residues in the CDR3.

The genes are TRBV18 and TRBJ2-5, with D possibly TRBD2 on 6 matching bases. Trimming took off 3 bases at V and 3 bases at J, with 8 bases between the two ends. The CDR3 covers 13 residues. The V gene's germline CDR1 is KGHSH and CDR2 LQKENI. The CDR3 reads CASSPGTEETQYF. The CDR3 DNA reads as TGTGCCAGCTCACCCGGGACTGAAGAGACCCAGTACTTC.

The V and J genes are TRBV11-2 and TRBJ2-1, with 15 bases lining up with TRBD2. V lost 3 bases and J lost 10; bases outside the gene matches: 1. The germline CDR1 and CDR2 sequences are SGHAT and FQNNGV. The CDR3 has 14 residues. The CDR3 DNA sequence: TGTGCCAGCAGCTTGGGACTAGCGGGGGGAGAGCAGTTCTTC. It encodes CASSLGLAGGEQFF. Looking up the rest from reference TRBV11-2 and TRBJ2-1 gives the full variable domain: EAGVAQSPRYKIIEKRQSVAFWCNPISGHATLYWYQQILGQGPKLLIQFQNNGVVDDSQLPKDRFSAERLKGVDSTLKIQPAKLEDSAVYLCASSLGLAGGEQFFGPGTRLTVL.

This chain uses TRBV30 with TRBJ1-3; D gene ambiguous. Trimming removed 2 bases at V and 0 bases at J, with 11 bases between. The germline CDR1 and CDR2 sequences are GTSNPN and SVGIG (reference sequence). CDR3 length: 15 amino acids. CDR3 in DNA: TGTGCCTGGAGTATTCTTTTAGACTCTGGAAACACCATATATTTT. This translates into CAWSILLDSGNTIYF. The full variable domain, rest sourced from reference TRBV30 and TRBJ1-3, is SQTIHQWPATLVQPVGSPLSLECTVEGTSNPNLYWYRQAAGRGLQLLFYSVGIGQISSEVPQNLSASRPQDRQFILSSKKLLLSDSGFYLCAWSILLDSGNTIYFGEGSWLTVV.

J is TRBJ2-2 and V is TRBV24-1; D may be TRBD1 (6 bases). The CDR3 consists of 15 residues. Trimming removed 5 bases from V and 1 base from J, with 10 bases in between. Germline CDR1 is KGHDR and CDR2 is SFDVKD. The chain's CDR3 is CATSVGTLNTGELFF. DNA for the CDR3: TGTGCCACCAGTGTCGGGACATTGAACACCGGGGAGCTGTTTTTT.

This clone was detected only a few times. The CDR3 protein is CASSGDRGTDTQYF. The CDR3 region has the DNA TGCGCCAGCAGCGGGGACAGGGGCACAGATACGCAGTATTTT. This chain uses TRBV4-3 with TRBJ2-3; 9 positions match TRBD1. The CDR3 is 14 amino acids. Germline loops: CDR1 LGHNA, CDR2 YSLEER. Losses at the gene ends were 5 bases for V and 1 base for J; bases not matched to a gene: 1.

J is TRBJ2-1 and V is TRBV7-2; 13 bases match TRBD2. Per germline, CDR1 SGHTA and CDR2 FQGNSA. Trimming took 3 bases from V and 0 from J; bases not matched to a gene: 5. CDR3 length: 18 amino acids. The CDR3 sequence is CASSFRLAGGSSYNEQFF. The CDR3 coding sequence is TGTGCCAGCAGCTTCCGACTAGCGGGGGGCAGCTCCTACAATGAGCAGTTCTTC.

This clone appeared a single time. This rearrangement joins TRBV4-3 to TRBJ2-1, with a tentative D call TRBD2 (7 bases). The CDR3 extends over 15 amino acids. Germline-derived CDR1 and CDR2 are LGHNA and YSLEER. The germline V and J ends were trimmed by 4 bases and 6 bases, with 16 bases remaining between them. The CDR3 protein is CASSPKNREGNEQFF. DNA of the CDR3: TGCGCCAGCAGCCCAAAAAACAGGGAGGGCAATGAGCAGTTCTTC.

The gene calls are TRBV5-8 and TRBJ2-6, with D tentatively TRBD2 (6 bases). The germline V gene encodes CDR1 SGHTS and CDR2 YDEGEE. The CDR3 loop spans 18 amino acids. V gave up 5 bases and J gave up 2 bases, with 20 bases separating them. CDR3 DNA sequence: TGTGCCAGCAGTCCCGGGACTTCTTTTGGCACTGGGGCCAACGTCCTGACTTTC. Translated, it gives CASSPGTSFGTGANVLTF.

The chain recombines TRBV19 with TRBJ2-7; 8 nucleotides align to TRBD1. CDR1 is LNHDA, CDR2 SQIVND, per germline (reference sequence). The CDR3 consists of 15 residues. The J segment lost 6 bases and the V segment lost 6 bases, leaving 13 bases of the junction unmatched. CDR3 nucleotides: TGTGCCAGTAGAGGGGGGTCCGGGACAGGTCCCGAGCAGTACTTC. This encodes CASRGGSGTGPEQYF.

The rearrangement uses TRBV5-1 and TRBJ2-5, with D possibly matching TRBD2 (6 bases). CDR3 length equals 13 residues. V lost 4 bases and J lost 4, with 11 bases in between. Germline CDR1 SGHRS, CDR2 YFSETQ. The CDR3 sequence: CASSMGGGETQYF. In nucleotides, the CDR3 is TGCGCCAGCAGCATGGGGGGAGGAGAGACCCAGTACTTC.

The chain uses TRBV6-6 and TRBJ1-5; 7 nucleotides line up with TRBD1. V shed 6 bases, J shed 4 bases, and the junction held 3 bases outside the gene matches. The length of the CDR3 is 13 residues. CDR1 and CDR2 from the germline V gene are MNHNY and SVGAGI (reference sequence). CDR3 residues: CASRTGSNQPQHF. CDR3 in DNA: TGTGCCAGCAGGACAGGGAGTAATCAGCCCCAGCATTTT.

The V and J genes are TRBV19 and TRBJ2-1; TRBD1 agrees at 8 bases. V lost 5 bases and J lost 7; bases outside the gene matches: 4. Per germline, CDR1 LNHDA and CDR2 SQIVND (reference sequence). The length of the CDR3 is 13 residues. CDR3 residues: CASSLNRGNEQFF. CDR3 nucleotide sequence: TGTGCCAGTAGTTTGAACAGGGGGAATGAGCAGTTCTTC.

This clone was seen a single time. The chain recombines TRBV4-1 with TRBJ2-2; tentative D call: TRBD1 (5 bases). V was trimmed by 4 bases and J by 1 base, leaving 7 bases between them. Per germline, CDR1 MGHRA and CDR2 YSYEKL. This CDR3 has 14 residues. CDR3 DNA: TGCGCCAGCAGCCTCAGGGAGAACACCGGGGAGCTGTTTTTT. Amino acids: CASSLRENTGELFF.

The rearrangement joins TRBV6-5 to TRBJ2-1, with TRBD2 as a possible D gene (6 bases). Germline lookup yields CDR1 MNHEY and CDR2 SVGAGI. The CDR3 has 16 residues. The germline V and J ends were trimmed by 4 bases and 8 bases, with 21 bases remaining between them. In nucleotides, the CDR3 is TGTGCCAGCAGTTCCACGGGGGAGCACAATAAGTATGAGCAGTTCTTC. Its translation: CASSSTGEHNKYEQFF.

V usage is TRBV20-1 and J usage is TRBJ2-3; maybe TRBD2 (5 bases). Trimming left V 6 bases short and J 1 base short, with 17 bases between. The germline CDR1 and CDR2 sequences are DFQATT and SNEGSKA (reference sequence). The CDR3 has 15 residues. The CDR3 protein is CSASQPGDGTDTQYF. The CDR3 DNA sequence: TGCAGTGCGAGTCAACCCGGGGATGGCACAGATACGCAGTATTTT.

The chain recombines TRBV6-2 or TRBV6-3 with TRBJ2-5; the D gene is possibly TRBD1 (6 bases). The CDR3 is made up of 15 amino acids. Germline assignment: CDR1 MNHEY and CDR2 SVGEGT. Trimming pared 5 bases from V and 2 bases from J, leaving 15 bases between. The CDR3 coding sequence is TGTGCCAGCAGTCCATGGACAGCTTTTCAAGAGACCCAGTACTTC. It specifies CASSPWTAFQETQYF.

The chain combines TRBV7-2 with TRBJ2-7; 10 bases are a match to TRBD2. Germline CDR1 is SGHTA and CDR2 is FQGNSA. The CDR3 consists of 16 residues. V dropped 5 bases and J dropped 7; count of bases not matched to a gene: 14. CDR3 protein: CASSRDVSGGAREQYF. CDR3 nucleotide sequence: TGTGCCAGCAGCCGCGACGTCAGCGGGGGGGCGCGGGAGCAGTACTTC.

This rearrangement joins TRBV6-1 to TRBJ1-2, with TRBD1 as a possible D gene (5 bases). This CDR3 has 15 residues. Germline V CDR1 and CDR2: MNHNS, SASEGT. Trimming removed 2 bases from V and 3 bases from J, with 13 bases in between. In DNA form, the CDR3 reads TGTGCCAGCAGTGAAAGGAAAGGGGATCACTATGGCTACACCTTC. This codes for CASSERKGDHYGYTF.

The chain is built from TRBV5-5 and TRBJ2-7; 11 bases line up with TRBD1. The CDR3 covers 15 residues. V shed 4 bases and J 2 bases; nucleotides not matched to a gene: 5. The germline V gene encodes CDR1 SGHKS and CDR2 YYEKEE (reference sequence). For the CDR3, the DNA is TGTGCCAGCAGCAACGGACAGGGGGCTCCCTACGAGCAGTACGTC. Its translation is CASSNGQGAPYEQYV.

The chain recombines TRBV7-8 with TRBJ2-3, with 7 bases matching TRBD1. Germline CDR1 SGHVS, CDR2 FQNEAQ. Trimming cost V 0 bases and J 8 bases; bases outside gene matches: 8. The CDR3 has 15 residues. CDR3 region: CASSLAGGAVGTQYF. The CDR3 DNA is TGTGCCAGCAGCTTAGCAGGGGGCGCGGTTGGTACGCAGTATTTT.

The V gene is TRBV5-6, the J gene TRBJ1-2; TRBD1 is a possible D gene (5 bases). The CDR3 length is 13 residues. V was clipped by 5 bases and J by 7 bases, with 15 bases between them. Germline-derived CDR1 and CDR2 are SGHDT and YYEEEE. CDR3 sequence (DNA): TGTGCCAGCAGTTCCGACAGTCCGGGTGGCTACACCTTC. It translates to CASSSDSPGGYTF.